This T cell receptor beta chain is from a study of blood T cell repertoires in COVID-19. Across 20 to 25 US areas, participants ranged in age from 18 to 89 years. Clinical histories supplied by participants themselves formed the basis of cohort assignment. The table came from immunoSEQ multiplex PCR; TCRdb's copy has only in-frame clones and leaves some out. The table records some 130,000 clones, 80% to 90% of them present only once. V was clipped by 2 bases and J by 0 bases, with 8 bases between them. There are 15 residues in the CDR3. CDR1 SGHDT and CDR2 YYEEEE come from the germline V gene. Sequencing input: PBMCs or T cells enriched from blood (not recorded which). The TCR sequence derives from a woman aged 45-65 years who had recovered from COVID-19. The V and J genes are TRBV5-6 and TRBJ1-4, with D perhaps matching TRBD1 (5 bases). The CDR3 DNA reads as TGTGCCAGCAGCTTAACACAGGCAACTAATGAAAAACTGTTTTTT. It is translated as CASSLTQATNEKLFF.